The clone carrying this TCR beta chain was counted between two and nine times. The antigen is unknown. Of the isolated RNA, all was reverse transcribed, and so the sequenced material was expressed TCRB transcripts. Using immunoSEQ multiplex PCR, the repertoire was profiled, and TCRdb retains in-frame clones only, with some absent. Of over 300,000 clones in the sample, approximately 9.9% were seen once. Germline V gene sequence: CDR1 KGHSH, CDR2 LQKENI. This CDR3 has 16 residues. The V end lost 1 base, the J end lost 4 bases, and 13 bases lay between the germline ends. This entry is derived from a study of beta chain features in type 1 diabetes. Study-level findings and limits: All four CD4+ subsets from Type 1 diabetes patients carried moderately but significantly shorter TCRB CDR3s.

Researchers reported sorting CD4+ naive, central memory, regulatory and stem cell-like memory cells via CD45RO/CCR7/CD25/CD127/CD95/CD27. The rearrangement links TRBV18 to TRBJ2-2; either TRBD1 or TRBD2 may supply D (5 bases each). The receptor was isolated from a young man with type 1 diabetes. The sample comprised central memory CD4+ T cells from blood. CDR3 residues: CASSPRGRRSTGELFF. The DNA of the CDR3 is TGTGCCAGCTCACCACGGGGCAGGAGGAGCACCGGGGAGCTGTTTTTT.